These T cell receptor beta chains were read from a single sample in a study of T cell responses to AZD1222 COVID-19 vaccine. The method was immunoSEQ multiplex PCR; TCRdb's version includes in-frame clones alone and lacks a portion of them. Of tens of thousands of clones in the sample, roughly 84% were seen once. Specimen: peripheral blood, collected on day 0 of AZD1222 vaccination. Receptor source: an adult in good health. The CDR3 runs from the conserved cysteine through the conserved F or W. D genes are given only for firm matches. Not all rows give a size; the values are once, few, many and, for expanded clones, a class.

J,D,V,size,DNA,CDR3
TRBJ2-4,TRBD2,TRBV28,-,TGTGCCAGCAGTCCTCCGAGCGGGAGGGCCACAAACATTCAGTACTTC,CASSPPSGRATNIQYF
TRBJ2-7,TRBD1,TRBV6-2/TRBV6-3,-,TGTGCCAGCAGTAACCGGGACAGGGTGAACGAGCAGTACTTC,CASSNRDRVNEQYF
TRBJ2-3,-,TRBV6-2/TRBV6-3,-,TGTGCCAGCAGTTACGCCTTCCCGGGCAAACCGGATACGCAGTATTTT,CASSYAFPGKPDTQYF
TRBJ1-4,TRBD1,TRBV13,once,TGTGCCAGCAGCGACAGGGTTGGTGAAAAACTGTTTTTT,CASSDRVGEKLFF
TRBJ2-2,-,TRBV4-3,-,TGCGCCAGCAGCCAAGGGAGGAACACCGGGGAGCTGTTTTTT,CASSQGRNTGELFF
TRBJ1-2,TRBD1,TRBV12-3/TRBV12-4,-,TGTGCCAGCAGTTCGGACAGGGGGAATGGCTACACCTTC,CASSSDRGNGYTF
TRBJ2-1,TRBD2,TRBV5-1,-,TGCGCCAGCAGTTATTCTAGCGGCAACTCCTACAATGAGCAGTTCTTC,CASSYSSGNSYNEQFF
TRBJ1-2,TRBD1,TRBV10-3,-,TGTGCCATCAAAGGGGAAACAGGGGGTAAAAGCTACACCTTC,CAIKGETGGKSYTF
TRBJ2-2,TRBD1,TRBV15,-,TGTGCCACCAGCAGAGAGACAGGGGGCAGGGAGCTGTTTTTT,CATSRETGGRELFF
TRBJ1-3,-,TRBV10-3,-,TGTGCCATCAGCCCAACAGGCACAGTTGGAAACACCATATATTTT,CAISPTGTVGNTIYF
TRBJ2-2,-,TRBV27,-,TGTGCCAGCAGTTTCGTTGGACAGAGGACCGGGGAGCTGTTTTTT,CASSFVGQRTGELFF
TRBJ2-1,TRBD2,TRBV9,-,TGTGCCAGCAGCTCTCGACTAGCGGGAAGCAATGAGCAGTTCTTC,CASSSRLAGSNEQFF
TRBJ2-1,TRBD2,TRBV7-3,once,TGTGCCAGCAGCTCACCTGGGACTAGCGGGGGAGAAGGAGCGTACAATGAGCAGTTCTTC,CASSSPGTSGGEGAYNEQFF
TRBJ2-7,TRBD1,TRBV27,-,TGTGCCAGCAGTTTCGGGACAGGAGCCTACGAGCAGTACTTC,CASSFGTGAYEQYF
TRBJ1-4,-,TRBV4-1,-,TGCGCCAGCAGCCAAGGATCCAGGAAAGTAGGGAATGAAAAACTGTTTTTT,CASSQGSRKVGNEKLFF
TRBJ2-7,TRBD2,TRBV6-5,-,TGTGCCAGCAGTTCCCCCACTAGCGGCGAGCAGTACTTC,CASSSPTSGEQYF
TRBJ1-5,-,TRBV7-2,few,TGTGCCAGCAGCTTCGGGTCGGGGTATGGTCAGCCCCAGCATTTT,CASSFGSGYGQPQHF
TRBJ2-7,TRBD1,TRBV27,-,TGTGCCAGCGGGTACGGACAGGGAGCCCGCGAGCAGTACTTC,CASGYGQGAREQYF
TRBJ1-2,TRBD1,TRBV5-6,-,TGTGCCAGCAGAAAAGGGACAGGGGGCGACTATGGCTACACCTTC,CASRKGTGGDYGYTF
TRBJ2-3,TRBD2,TRBV27,-,TGTGCCAGCAGTTTAACCCAGCGGGGCGGCACAGATACGCAGTATTTT,CASSLTQRGGTDTQYF
TRBJ1-6,-,TRBV7-3,-,TGTGCCAGCAGGGACAGTAATTCACCCCTCCACTTT,CASRDSNSPLHF